This T cell receptor beta chain was sequenced during a study of blood T cell repertoires in COVID-19. Study details: The origin of the acute and convalescent COVID-19 samples was the United States, Italy and Spain. Sources were T cells, B-cell-depleted T cells, or PBMCs; the material itself was cDNA or gDNA.

Repertoires were generated with immunoSEQ multiplex PCR, while TCRdb's copy carries only in-frame clones and drops some. The table shows roughly 250,000 clones, with 88% occurring only once. V dropped 7 bases and J dropped 4 bases, with 11 bases sitting between them. There are 12 residues in the CDR3. This clonotype originated in a woman aged 25 to 39 with acute or convalescent COVID-19. The sequenced material came from peripheral blood. The rearrangement uses TRBV12-3 or TRBV12-4 and TRBJ2-7; perhaps TRBD1 as D (5 bases). The CDR3 nucleotides read TGTGCCAGCACCAGGACACTTTACGAGCAGTACTTC. Translated, it gives CASTRTLYEQYF.